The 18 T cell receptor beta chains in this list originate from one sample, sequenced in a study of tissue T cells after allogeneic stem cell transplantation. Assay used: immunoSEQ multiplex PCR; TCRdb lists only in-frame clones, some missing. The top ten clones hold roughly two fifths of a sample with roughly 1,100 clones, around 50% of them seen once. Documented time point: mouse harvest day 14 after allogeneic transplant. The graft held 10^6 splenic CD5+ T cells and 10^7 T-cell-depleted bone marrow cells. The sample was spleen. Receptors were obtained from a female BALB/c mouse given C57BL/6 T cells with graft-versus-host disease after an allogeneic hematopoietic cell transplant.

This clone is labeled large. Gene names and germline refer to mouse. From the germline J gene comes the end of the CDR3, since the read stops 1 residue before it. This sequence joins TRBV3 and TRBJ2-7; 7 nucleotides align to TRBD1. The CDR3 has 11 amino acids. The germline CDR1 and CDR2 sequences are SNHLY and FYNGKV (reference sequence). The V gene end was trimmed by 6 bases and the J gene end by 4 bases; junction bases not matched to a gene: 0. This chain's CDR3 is CASRGQYEQYF. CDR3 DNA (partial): TGTGCCAGCAGGGGACAGTATGAACAGTAC.

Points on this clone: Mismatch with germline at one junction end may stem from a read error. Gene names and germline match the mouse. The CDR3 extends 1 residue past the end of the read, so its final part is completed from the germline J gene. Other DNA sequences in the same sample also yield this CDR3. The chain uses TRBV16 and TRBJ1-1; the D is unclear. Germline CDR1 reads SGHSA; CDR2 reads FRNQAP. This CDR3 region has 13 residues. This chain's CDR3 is CASSLAENTEVFF. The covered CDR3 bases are TGTGCAAGCAGCTTAGCAGAAAACACGGAAGTCTTC. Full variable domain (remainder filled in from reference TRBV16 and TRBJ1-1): NAGVIQTPRHKVTGKGQEATLWCEPISGHSAVFWYRQTIVQGLEFLTYFRNQAPIDDSGMPKERFSAQMPNQSHSTLKIQSTQPQDSAVYLCASSLAENTEVFFGKGTRLTVV.

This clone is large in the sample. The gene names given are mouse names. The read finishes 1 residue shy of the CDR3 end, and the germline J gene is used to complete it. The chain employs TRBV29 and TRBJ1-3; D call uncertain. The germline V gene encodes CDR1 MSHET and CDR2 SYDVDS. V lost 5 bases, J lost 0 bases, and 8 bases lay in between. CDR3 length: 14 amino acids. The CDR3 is CASSPDNSGNTLYF. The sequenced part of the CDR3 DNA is TGTGCTAGCAGTCCAGACAATTCTGGAAATACGCTCTAT.

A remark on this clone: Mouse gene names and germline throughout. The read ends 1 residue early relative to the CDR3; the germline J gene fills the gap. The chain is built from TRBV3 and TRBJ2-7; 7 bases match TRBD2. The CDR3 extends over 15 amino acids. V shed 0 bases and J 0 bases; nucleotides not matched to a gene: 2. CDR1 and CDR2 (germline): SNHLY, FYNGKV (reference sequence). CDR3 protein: CASSLAGLSSYEQYF. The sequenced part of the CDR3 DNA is TGTGCCAGCAGCTTAGCGGGACTGAGCTCCTATGAACAGTAC. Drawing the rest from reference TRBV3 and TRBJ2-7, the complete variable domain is GPKVLQIPSHQIIDMGQMVTLNCDPVSNHLYFYWYKQILGQQMEFLVNFYNGKVMEKSKLFKDQFSVERPDGSYFTLKIQPTALEDSAVYFCASSLAGLSSYEQYFGPGTRLTVL.

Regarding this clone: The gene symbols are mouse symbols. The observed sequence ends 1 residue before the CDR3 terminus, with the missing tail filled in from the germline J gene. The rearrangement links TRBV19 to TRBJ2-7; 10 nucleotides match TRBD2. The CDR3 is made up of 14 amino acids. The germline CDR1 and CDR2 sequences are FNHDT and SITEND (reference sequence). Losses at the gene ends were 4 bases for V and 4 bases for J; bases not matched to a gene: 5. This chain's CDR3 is CASSPTGGGYEQYF. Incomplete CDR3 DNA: TGTGCCAGCAGTCCAACTGGGGGGGGTTATGAACAGTAC.

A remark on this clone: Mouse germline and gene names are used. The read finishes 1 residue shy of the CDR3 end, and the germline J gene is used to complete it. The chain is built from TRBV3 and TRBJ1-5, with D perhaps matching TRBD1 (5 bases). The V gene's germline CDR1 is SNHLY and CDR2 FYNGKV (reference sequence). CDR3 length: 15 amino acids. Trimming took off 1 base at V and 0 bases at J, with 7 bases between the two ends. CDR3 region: CASSLGQYNNQAPLF. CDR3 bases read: TGTGCCAGCAGCTTAGGACAGTATAACAACCAGGCTCCGCTT. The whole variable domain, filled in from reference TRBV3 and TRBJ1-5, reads GPKVLQIPSHQIIDMGQMVTLNCDPVSNHLYFYWYKQILGQQMEFLVNFYNGKVMEKSKLFKDQFSVERPDGSYFTLKIQPTALEDSAVYFCASSLGQYNNQAPLFGEGTRLSVL.

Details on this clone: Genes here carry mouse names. CDR3 residues: CGAREQGGQAPLF. The part of the CDR3 DNA that was read is TGTGGTGCTAGGGAACAGGGCGGCCAGGCTCCGCTT. The genes are TRBV20 and TRBJ1-5, with D possibly TRBD1 on 6 matching bases. The read terminates 1 residue before the CDR3 end, so the remaining end is supplied by the germline J gene. The germline V gene has CDR1 GFQATS and CDR2 STVNSAI. This CDR3 comprises 13 residues. V lost 0 bases and J lost 6, with 9 bases in between.

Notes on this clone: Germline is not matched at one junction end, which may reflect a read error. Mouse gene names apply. The part of the CDR3 DNA that was read is TGTGCCAGCACTATAGCCAATTATGAACAGTAC. Protein: CASTIANYEQY. The CDR3 as a whole reads CASTIANYEQYF. V is TRBV19 and J is TRBJ2-7; D remains ambiguous. Sequencing ends 1 residue short of the CDR3 end; the germline J gene provides the rest. Germline assignment: CDR1 FNHDT and CDR2 SITEND (reference sequence). The CDR3 totals 12 residues.

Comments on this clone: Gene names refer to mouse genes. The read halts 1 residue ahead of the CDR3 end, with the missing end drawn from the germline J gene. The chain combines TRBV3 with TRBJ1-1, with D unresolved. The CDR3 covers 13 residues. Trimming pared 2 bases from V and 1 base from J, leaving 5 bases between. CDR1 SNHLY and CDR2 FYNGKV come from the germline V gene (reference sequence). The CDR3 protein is CASSLSQNTEVFF. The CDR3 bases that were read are TGTGCCAGCAGCTTATCACAAAACACAGAAGTCTTC.

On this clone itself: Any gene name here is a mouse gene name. The CDR3 loop reads CASGSGNSDYTF. The sequenced part of the CDR3 DNA is TGTGCCAGCGGGTCAGGAAACTCCGACTACACC. The V and J genes are TRBV13-3 and TRBJ1-2; D is undetermined. The read finishes 1 residue shy of the CDR3 end, and the germline J gene is used to complete it. V was shortened by 7 bases and J by 1 base, with 8 bases between the two germline ends. CDR1 and CDR2 (germline): NNHDY, SYVADS. CDR3 length: 12 amino acids.

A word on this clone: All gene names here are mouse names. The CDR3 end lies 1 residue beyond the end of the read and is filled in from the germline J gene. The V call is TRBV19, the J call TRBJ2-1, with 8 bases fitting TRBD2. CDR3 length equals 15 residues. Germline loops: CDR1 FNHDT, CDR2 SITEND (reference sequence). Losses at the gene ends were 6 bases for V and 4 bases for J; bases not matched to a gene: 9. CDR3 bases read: TGTGCCAGCAACAACTGGGGGAAGGGGTATGCTGAGCAGTTC. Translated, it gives CASNNWGKGYAEQF. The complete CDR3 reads CASNNWGKGYAEQFF.

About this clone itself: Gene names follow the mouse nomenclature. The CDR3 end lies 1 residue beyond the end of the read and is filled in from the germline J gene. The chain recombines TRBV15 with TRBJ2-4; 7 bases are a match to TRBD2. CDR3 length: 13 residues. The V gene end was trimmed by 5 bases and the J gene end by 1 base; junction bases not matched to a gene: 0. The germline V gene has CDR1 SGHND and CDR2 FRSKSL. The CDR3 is CASSLGGQNTLYF. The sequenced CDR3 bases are TGTGCCAGCAGTCTGGGGGGTCAAAACACCTTGTAC.

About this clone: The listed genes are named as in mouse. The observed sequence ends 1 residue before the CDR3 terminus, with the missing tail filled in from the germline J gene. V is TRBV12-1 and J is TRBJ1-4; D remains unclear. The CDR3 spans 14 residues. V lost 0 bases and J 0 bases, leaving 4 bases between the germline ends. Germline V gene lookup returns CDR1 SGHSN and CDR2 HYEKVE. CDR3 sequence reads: CASSLTVSNERLFF. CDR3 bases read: TGTGCCAGCTCTCTCACCGTTTCCAACGAAAGATTATTT.

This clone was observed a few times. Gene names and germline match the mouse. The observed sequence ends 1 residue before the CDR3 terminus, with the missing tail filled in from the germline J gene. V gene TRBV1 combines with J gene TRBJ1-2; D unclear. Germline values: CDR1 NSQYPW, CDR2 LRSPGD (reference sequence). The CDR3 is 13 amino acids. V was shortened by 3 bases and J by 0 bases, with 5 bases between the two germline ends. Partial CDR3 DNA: TGCACCTGCAGTGCCGAATCAAACTCCGACTACACC. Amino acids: CTCSAESNSDYT. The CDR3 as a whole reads CTCSAESNSDYTF.

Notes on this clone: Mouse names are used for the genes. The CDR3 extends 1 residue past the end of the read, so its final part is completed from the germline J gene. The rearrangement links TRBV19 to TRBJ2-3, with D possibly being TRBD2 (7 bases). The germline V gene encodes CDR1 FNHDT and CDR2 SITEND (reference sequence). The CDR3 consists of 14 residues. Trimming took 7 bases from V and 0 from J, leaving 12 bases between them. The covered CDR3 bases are TGTGCCAGCCCGGGGGGCGCTAGTGCAGAAACGCTGTAT. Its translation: CASPGGASAETLY. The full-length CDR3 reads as CASPGGASAETLYF.

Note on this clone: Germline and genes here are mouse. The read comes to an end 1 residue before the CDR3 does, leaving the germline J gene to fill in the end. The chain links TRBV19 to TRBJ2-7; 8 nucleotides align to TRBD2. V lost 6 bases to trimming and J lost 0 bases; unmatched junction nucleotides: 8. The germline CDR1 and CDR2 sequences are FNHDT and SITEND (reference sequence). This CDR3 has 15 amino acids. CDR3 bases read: TGTGCCAGCACCCCGACTGGGGCCAGCTCCTATGAACAGTAC. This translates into CASTPTGASSYEQY. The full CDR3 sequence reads CASTPTGASSYEQYF.

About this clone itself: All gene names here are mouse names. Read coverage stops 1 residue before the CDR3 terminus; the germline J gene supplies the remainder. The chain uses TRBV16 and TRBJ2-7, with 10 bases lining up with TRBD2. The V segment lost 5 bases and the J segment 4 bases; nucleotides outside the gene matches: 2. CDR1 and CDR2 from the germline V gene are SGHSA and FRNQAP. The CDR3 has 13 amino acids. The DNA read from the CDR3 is TGTGCAAGCAGCCTGGGGGGGCCTTATGAACAGTAC. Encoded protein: CASSLGGPYEQY. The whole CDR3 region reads CASSLGGPYEQYF.

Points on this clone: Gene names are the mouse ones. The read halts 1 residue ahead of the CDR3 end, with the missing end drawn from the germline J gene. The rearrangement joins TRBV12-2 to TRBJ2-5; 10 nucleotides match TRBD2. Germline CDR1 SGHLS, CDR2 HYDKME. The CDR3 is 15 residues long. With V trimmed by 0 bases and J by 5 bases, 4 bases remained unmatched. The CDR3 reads CASSLLGGRGDTQYF. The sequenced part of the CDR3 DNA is TGTGCCAGCTCTCTCCTGGGGGGGCGAGGAGACACCCAGTAC.